What follows describes a single T cell receptor (beta chain). This record comes from a study of OX40 agonist ivuxolimab in advanced cancers. V lost 5 bases and J lost 0, with 5 bases in between. The V gene's germline CDR1 is LNHDA and CDR2 SQIVND (reference sequence). The CDR3 runs to 14 residues. Measured with immunoSEQ multiplex PCR; TCRdb has only the in-frame clones, and not every one. The sample has about 100,000 clones, about nine tenths seen once. The chain links TRBV19 to TRBJ2-6; no clear D gene. This TCR was sampled from an adult with an advanced solid tumor such as melanoma, head and neck, liver or kidney cancer. The specimen comprised CD4+ or CD8+ T cells sorted from blood, sampled in a trial of the OX40 agonist ivuxolimab. CDR3 amino acids: CASSVASGANVLTF. CDR3 DNA: TGTGCCAGTAGTGTCGCCTCTGGGGCCAACGTCCTGACTTTC.